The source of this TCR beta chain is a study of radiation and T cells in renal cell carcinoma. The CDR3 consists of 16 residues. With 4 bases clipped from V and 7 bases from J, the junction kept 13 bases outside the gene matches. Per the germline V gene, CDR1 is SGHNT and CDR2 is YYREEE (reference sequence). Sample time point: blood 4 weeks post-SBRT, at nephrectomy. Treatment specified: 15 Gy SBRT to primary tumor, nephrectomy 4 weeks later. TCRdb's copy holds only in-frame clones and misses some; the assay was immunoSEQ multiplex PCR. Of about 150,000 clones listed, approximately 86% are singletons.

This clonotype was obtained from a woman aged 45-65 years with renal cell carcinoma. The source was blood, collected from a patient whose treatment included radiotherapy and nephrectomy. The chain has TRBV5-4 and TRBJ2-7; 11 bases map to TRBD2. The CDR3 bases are TGTGCCAGCAGCCAGGGGACTAGCGGACGGATAGGGGAGCAGTACTTC. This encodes CASSQGTSGRIGEQYF.